These T cell receptor beta chains were read from a single sample in a study of shared clonotypes between healthy human individuals. Generated by immunoSEQ multiplex PCR, the TCRdb table keeps only in-frame clones and is missing some. The sample lists fewer than 400,000 clones; approximately 79% were seen once. The source material was memory CD4+ T cells sorted from blood. These receptors were collected from a young man in good health. CDR3s include the opening cysteine and the closing phenylalanine or tryptophan. The D gene is left open where the match is weak. For some rows the clone size is stated as once, few or many, or as a class when expanded; others skip it.

J: TRBJ2-2; size: NA; V: TRBV18; D: NA; DNA: TGTGCCAGCTCACCATTCGCAGGATCGGACACCGGGGAGCTGTTTTTT; CDR3: CASSPFAGSDTGELFF
J: TRBJ2-3; size: few; V: TRBV28; D: TRBD2; DNA: TGTGCCAGCAAACTTCCCGGGACTAGCGGGAGTTTAGATACGCAGTATTTT; CDR3: CASKLPGTSGSLDTQYF
J: TRBJ1-1; size: NA; V: TRBV27; D: TRBD1; DNA: TGTGCCAGCAGTCCGGGACAGGGGGCTTCTGAAGCTTTCTTT; CDR3: CASSPGQGASEAFF
J: TRBJ2-1; size: once; V: TRBV7-9; D: NA; DNA: TGTGCCAGCAGCGCCCGCGTATGGGAAAGCTCCTACAATGAGCAGTTCTTC; CDR3: CASSARVWESSYNEQFF
J: TRBJ2-7; size: NA; V: TRBV27; D: TRBD1; DNA: TGTGCCAGCAGCCTGGGACAGGGGGCGGACGAGCAGTACTTC; CDR3: CASSLGQGADEQYF
J: TRBJ1-4; size: NA; V: TRBV28; D: NA; DNA: TGTGCCAGCAGTTTTGCGACTAATGAAAAACTGTTTTTT; CDR3: CASSFATNEKLFF
J: TRBJ2-1; size: many; V: TRBV5-1; D: TRBD2; DNA: TGCGCCAGCAGCTTGGGACGAAGCGGGACTGAGCAGTTCTTC; CDR3: CASSLGRSGTEQFF
J: TRBJ1-5; size: NA; V: TRBV5-4; D: NA; DNA: TGTGCCAGCAGCTTCTGGCCCAATCAGCCCCAGCATTTT; CDR3: CASSFWPNQPQHF
J: TRBJ2-7; size: NA; V: TRBV29-1; D: NA; DNA: TGCAGCGTTGAGTCTCGCTACGAGCAGTACTTC; CDR3: CSVESRYEQYF
J: TRBJ1-5; size: few; V: TRBV2; D: TRBD1; DNA: TGTGCCAGCAGTCTGGGACAGTTCAATCAGCCCCAGCATTTT; CDR3: CASSLGQFNQPQHF
J: TRBJ2-7; size: NA; V: TRBV7-8; D: TRBD2; DNA: TGTGCCAGCAGCTTCCCCGGGACTAGCGGGAGTAGCGCCTACGAGCAGTACTTC; CDR3: CASSFPGTSGSSAYEQYF
J: TRBJ2-2; size: NA; V: TRBV7-9; D: NA; DNA: TGTGCTCTTTCCCCCCAGCAAAACTCGAACACCGGGGAGCTGTTTTTT; CDR3: CALSPQQNSNTGELFF
J: TRBJ2-7; size: few; V: TRBV30; D: NA; DNA: TGTGCCTGGAGTCCCGGGGATGGCTACGAGCAGTACTTC; CDR3: CAWSPGDGYEQYF
J: TRBJ2-7; size: NA; V: TRBV28; D: NA; DNA: TGTGCCAGCAGCCGACAGGGACTAACCTACGAGCAGTACTTC; CDR3: CASSRQGLTYEQYF
J: TRBJ2-7; size: NA; V: TRBV27; D: TRBD1; DNA: TGTGCCAGCAGTTGGGGACAGGGGGCCAGTGGGCAGTACTTC; CDR3: CASSWGQGASGQYF
J: TRBJ2-5; size: NA; V: TRBV5-4; D: TRBD1; DNA: TGTGCCAGCAGCAGAAGACAGGGTCTTGAGACCCAGTACTTC; CDR3: CASSRRQGLETQYF
J: TRBJ2-5; size: NA; V: TRBV10-3; D: TRBD2; DNA: TGTGCCATCGCCCTGGGGGGGGGACAAGAGACCCAGTACTTC; CDR3: CAIALGGGQETQYF
J: TRBJ2-1; size: few; V: TRBV7-3; D: NA; DNA: TGTGCCAGCAGCCAAGGGGATGAGCAGTTCTTC; CDR3: CASSQGDEQFF
J: TRBJ1-5; size: few; V: TRBV28; D: NA; DNA: TGTGCCAGCAGTACGCGGAAAGGGCCCCAGCATTTT; CDR3: CASSTRKGPQHF
J: TRBJ1-5; size: once; V: TRBV10-1; D: NA; DNA: TGCGCCAGCAGTCGGGTGAGGGAGGCCCAGCATTTT; CDR3: CASSRVREAQHF
J: TRBJ2-7; size: NA; V: TRBV19; D: TRBD1; DNA: TGTGCCAGTAGTATAGCTGGGACAGGGGACTACGAGCAGTACTTC; CDR3: CASSIAGTGDYEQYF
J: TRBJ2-1; size: NA; V: TRBV10-3; D: NA; DNA: TGTGCCATCAGTGAGCGGCTGCTCCTTGAGCAGTTCTTC; CDR3: CAISERLLLEQFF
J: TRBJ2-2; size: NA; V: TRBV5-4; D: NA; DNA: TGTGCCAGCAGCCCATTTGGGACTCCGAACACCGGGGAGCTGTTTTTT; CDR3: CASSPFGTPNTGELFF
J: TRBJ2-7; size: few; V: TRBV6-5; D: TRBD1; DNA: TGTGCCAGCAGTTACCAGGGACAGCGGTACGAGCAGTACTTC; CDR3: CASSYQGQRYEQYF
J: TRBJ2-1; size: once; V: TRBV18; D: TRBD1; DNA: TGTGCCAGCTCACCGGGACAGACTACCTACAATGAGCAGTTCTTC; CDR3: CASSPGQTTYNEQFF
J: TRBJ1-1; size: once; V: TRBV5-6; D: TRBD1; DNA: TGTGCCAGCAGCCCGCAGAGGGGGCTTCTGGCTTTCTTT; CDR3: CASSPQRGLLAFF
J: TRBJ1-5; size: NA; V: TRBV6-1; D: TRBD1; DNA: TGTGCCAGCACCCCCGGACAGGGACTCAATCAGCCCCAGCATTTT; CDR3: CASTPGQGLNQPQHF
J: TRBJ1-3; size: NA; V: TRBV5-8; D: NA; DNA: TGTGCCAGCAGCATAGGACAGTTTGGAAACACCATATATTTT; CDR3: CASSIGQFGNTIYF
J: TRBJ2-1; size: NA; V: TRBV5-6; D: NA; DNA: TGTGCCAGCAGCCTTCTAGCCTTCAATGAGCAGTTCTTC; CDR3: CASSLLAFNEQFF
J: TRBJ1-2; size: many; V: TRBV28; D: NA; DNA: TGTGCCAGCAGTCCGGGACGGAACTATGGCTACACCTTC; CDR3: CASSPGRNYGYTF
J: TRBJ2-3; size: NA; V: TRBV10-3; D: TRBD2; DNA: TGTGCCATCACCAAAGCGGGAGCCACAGATACGCAGTATTTT; CDR3: CAITKAGATDTQYF
J: TRBJ2-7; size: NA; V: TRBV2; D: NA; DNA: TGTGCCAGCAGTGAGGGCGCCTACGAGCAGTACTTC; CDR3: CASSEGAYEQYF
J: TRBJ1-5; size: NA; V: TRBV18; D: NA; DNA: TGTGCCAGCTCACCGAGCAATCAGCCCCAGCATTTT; CDR3: CASSPSNQPQHF
J: TRBJ1-1; size: NA; V: TRBV19; D: NA; DNA: TGTGCCAGTAGTGCGCGGAGGGGAGTGGGGAACACTGAAGCTTTCTTT; CDR3: CASSARRGVGNTEAFF
J: TRBJ2-1; size: few; V: TRBV30; D: TRBD2; DNA: TGTGCCTGGAACCTAGCGGGAGGGCAGCAGTTCTTC; CDR3: CAWNLAGGQQFF
J: TRBJ2-3; size: NA; V: TRBV12-2; D: NA; DNA: TGTGCAAGTCGCTTAACTAGCGAAAGCACAGATACGCAGTATTTT; CDR3: CASRLTSESTDTQYF
J: TRBJ2-1; size: once; V: TRBV5-5; D: NA; DNA: TGTGCCAGCAGCCCGCGACTAGGCCCCCATGAGCAGTTCTTC; CDR3: CASSPRLGPHEQFF